This is a list of T cell receptor beta chains from one sample in a study of T cells in Graves' hyperthyroidism and ophthalmopathy. TCRdb redid the calling of the multiplex PCR reads with MiXCR, one entry per CDR3 protein. The sample contains roughly 840,000 distinct CDR3 sequences, roughly 40% of which appear only once. Sequencing was performed on blood. The receptors come from a young man with Graves' hyperthyroidism. Both conserved end residues are part of each CDR3. Each record gives: D gene, clone size, J gene, V gene, CDR3 protein, CDR3 DNA. A D gene is named only where the DNA matches it firmly. Some rows mark clone size as missing; the rest say once, few, many or name a class of expanded clone.

NA,NA,TRBJ1-2,TRBV29-1,CSVEDLFGTLNGYTF,TGCAGCGTTGAAGATCTATTCGGGACTTTAAATGGCTACACCTTC
NA,NA,TRBJ2-5,TRBV19,CASTRDHGNQPQYF,TGTGCCAGTACCAGGGATCACGGCAATCAGCCCCAGTACTTC
TRBD1,many,TRBJ1-1,TRBV7-9,CASSLGQHTEAFF,TGTGCCAGCAGCTTGGGACAGCACACTGAAGCTTTCTTT
NA,NA,TRBJ2-7,TRBV19,CASSIDRDTYEQYF,TGTGCCAGTAGTATAGATCGGGATACCTACGAGCAGTACTTC
NA,few,TRBJ1-1,TRBV5-8,CASSPVSSWNTEAFF,TGTGCCAGCAGTCCCGTTTCTAGCTGGAACACTGAAGCTTTCTTT
TRBD2,NA,TRBJ2-7,TRBV7-9,CASSLMGLVYEQYF,TGTGCCAGCAGCTTAATGGGACTAGTCTACGAGCAGTACTTC
NA,NA,TRBJ1-4,TRBV4-2,CASYRQADEKLFF,TGTGCCAGCTACCGACAGGCTGATGAAAAACTGTTTTTT
NA,many,TRBJ2-2,TRBV19,CASSRSGELFF,TGTGCCAGTAGTAGATCCGGGGAGCTGTTTTTT
NA,many,TRBJ1-1,TRBV7-6,CASSHRVGTEAFF,TGTGCCAGCAGCCACAGGGTCGGCACTGAAGCTTTCTTT
NA,NA,TRBJ1-1,TRBV30,CAWSVVQEAFF,TGTGCCTGGAGTGTAGTTCAAGAAGCTTTCTTT
NA,few,TRBJ1-5,TRBV7-2,CASSLVGSGGGQPQHF,TGTGCCAGCAGCTTAGTCGGTTCTGGGGGCGGGCAGCCCCAGCATTTT
TRBD2,many,TRBJ2-7,TRBV7-2,CASSFGLASEQYF,TGTGCCAGCAGCTTCGGACTAGCCAGCGAGCAGTACTTC
NA,NA,TRBJ2-7,TRBV9,CASSVLEAPTYEQYF,TGTGCCAGCAGCGTATTGGAGGCTCCGACCTACGAGCAGTACTTC
TRBD1,NA,TRBJ1-1,TRBV4-1,CASSQDPRGTGNTEAFF,TGCGCCAGCAGCCAAGATCCGCGGGGGACAGGGAACACTGAAGCTTTCTTT
NA,few,TRBJ1-5,TRBV20-1,CSALYGGRNQPQHF,TGCAGTGCCCTTTATGGCGGACGCAATCAGCCCCAGCATTTT
TRBD2,NA,TRBJ2-5,TRBV29-1,CSVEDGGRDYGYKGDWSF,TGCAGCGTTGAAGACGGCGGGAGGGACTATGGCTACAAAGGGGATTGGAGCTTC
TRBD2,NA,TRBJ2-5,TRBV10-3,CAIGEGIETQYF,TGTGCCATCGGGGAGGGGATCGAGACCCAGTACTTC
TRBD2,few,TRBJ2-7,TRBV9,CASSVGGGAGPYEQYF,TGTGCCAGCAGCGTAGGCGGAGGAGCGGGACCCTACGAGCAGTACTTC
NA,NA,TRBJ2-6,TRBV7-6,CASSFGGWGPSVLTF,TGTGCCAGCAGCTTTGGCGGATGGGGGCCATCCGTCCTGACTTTC
NA,many,TRBJ2-5,TRBV7-3,CASSLTGGRETQYF,TGTGCCAGCAGCTTAACCGGAGGGAGGGAGACCCAGTACTTC
TRBD2,few,TRBJ2-2,TRBV7-8,CASSLWAGGANTGELFF,TGTGCCAGCAGCTTATGGGCGGGGGGCGCGAACACCGGGGAGCTGTTTTTT
NA,few,TRBJ1-1,TRBV6-5,CATRTFGTEAFF,TGTGCCACCAGGACCTTCGGCACTGAAGCTTTCTTT
NA,NA,TRBJ1-6,TRBV11-3,CASSSLDSDNSPLHF,TGTGCCAGCAGCTCCCTGGACTCAGACAATTCACCCCTCCACTTT
NA,few,TRBJ1-3,TRBV5-1,CASSLESHGRGTIYF,TGCGCCAGCAGCTTGGAATCCCATGGACGGGGCACCATATATTTT
NA,many,TRBJ1-1,TRBV19,CASGVGWSTEAFF,TGTGCCAGTGGGGTGGGATGGAGCACTGAAGCTTTCTTT
NA,many,TRBJ1-1,TRBV19,CASSRDGTEAFF,TGTGCCAGTAGTCGGGACGGGACTGAAGCTTTCTTT
TRBD2,NA,TRBJ2-5,TRBV10-3,CAIALSGERGETQYF,TGTGCCATCGCCCTTAGCGGGGAGAGGGGAGAGACCCAGTACTTC
NA,NA,TRBJ1-6,TRBV10-3,CAISGDGSPLHF,TGTGCCATCAGTGGGGACGGCTCACCCCTCCACTTT
NA,many,TRBJ1-4,TRBV7-8,CASSSTGREEKLFF,TGTGCCAGCAGCTCCACGGGGAGAGAGGAAAAACTGTTTTTT
NA,NA,TRBJ1-5,TRBV10-3,CAISGPEPSNQPQHF,TGTGCCATCAGTGGGCCAGAACCGAGCAATCAGCCCCAGCATTTT
NA,NA,TRBJ1-6,TRBV14,CASSQPRTAYNSPLHF,TGTGCCAGCAGCCAACCCAGGACAGCCTATAATTCACCCCTCCACTTT
TRBD1,NA,TRBJ1-1,TRBV5-1,CASSLATGSVNTEAFF,TGCGCCAGCAGCTTGGCGACAGGGAGCGTGAACACTGAAGCTTTCTTT
TRBD2,few,TRBJ2-7,TRBV7-6,CASSPTSGLSYEQYF,TGTGCCAGCTCACCCACTAGCGGCCTCTCCTACGAGCAGTACTTC
NA,NA,TRBJ2-7,TRBV5-1,CASMQGNEQYF,TGCGCCAGCATGCAAGGGAATGAGCAGTACTTC
TRBD1,NA,TRBJ2-5,TRBV12-3/TRBV12-4,CASSSDRASQETQYF,TGTGCCAGCAGTTCGGACAGGGCCTCCCAAGAGACCCAGTACTTC
NA,few,TRBJ1-2,TRBV6-6,CASSDSPYGYTF,TGTGCCAGCAGTGACAGCCCCTATGGCTACACCTTC
NA,few,TRBJ1-5,TRBV4-1,CASSQDEGLSGPQHF,TGCGCCAGCAGCCAAGATGAAGGACTCTCGGGGCCCCAGCATTTT
TRBD1,NA,TRBJ2-5,TRBV5-4,CASSPDWDSVETQYF,TGTGCCAGCAGCCCGGACTGGGACAGCGTGGAGACCCAGTACTTC
NA,few,TRBJ1-1,TRBV2,CASRKGGISAFF,TGTGCCAGCAGGAAAGGGGGGATTTCAGCTTTCTTT
NA,many,TRBJ1-2,TRBV6-5,CASFTGYGYTF,TGTGCCAGCTTTACAGGTTATGGCTACACCTTC
NA,NA,TRBJ1-2,TRBV7-9,CASTNRRTQGYTF,TGTGCCAGCACCAATAGGAGGACTCAAGGCTACACCTTC